This T cell receptor beta chain came from a study of cytomegalovirus exposure and HLA in healthy donors. Study at large: Across 350 to 500 genotyped donors, about 86% landed in the Caucasian-associated ancestry cluster.

This PCR relied on a set of 60 Vbeta primers and 13 Jbeta primers. The repertoire was sequenced with immunoSEQ multiplex PCR; TCRdb's copy has only in-frame clones and lacks some. The table records 180,000 or so clones, around 80% of them present only once. Trimming took off 3 bases at V and 1 base at J, with 6 bases between the two ends. This CDR3 spans 14 amino acids. Germline V gene data show CDR1 as LGHNA and CDR2 as YNFKEQ. This clone was seen a handful of times. The specimen was PBMCs. The chain joins TRBV4-2 to TRBJ1-4, with D maybe TRBD1 (5 bases). The TCR comes from a woman in her fifties or sixties in good health and CMV-seropositive. The CDR3 loop reads CASSQTVTNEKLFF. DNA of the CDR3: TGTGCCAGCAGCCAGACAGTAACTAATGAAAAACTGTTTTTT.